The rows below give T cell receptor beta chains drawn from one sample of a study of T-cell reconstitution after alpha-beta-depleted transplantation in children. Via MiXCR, TCRdb re-called the PCR reads, giving one row per CDR3 protein. Of around 670,000 distinct CDR3 sequences detected, 10% to 15% appear once; the ten largest clones hold about 0.77%. The starting material was PBMCs, obtained before TCRalphabeta/CD19-depleted stem cell transplant. The receptors come from a girl aged 2 to 10 with congenital amegakaryocytic thrombocytopenia, due to receive a stem cell transplant. CDR3s include the opening cysteine and the closing phenylalanine or tryptophan. D genes are given only for firm matches. Clone size is not always given. Where it is, it says once, few, many or a class for expanded clones.

V gene: TRBV20-1; D gene: NA; J gene: TRBJ2-2; clone size: many; CDR3 DNA: TGCAGTGCTGGGGGGCTAGAGAACACCGGGGAGCTGTTTTTT; CDR3 protein: CSAGGLENTGELFF
V gene: TRBV11-1; D gene: NA; J gene: TRBJ2-5; clone size: many; CDR3 DNA: TGTGCCAGCAGCTCTAGCGGATCAGGGGGAAAAGAGACCCAGTACTTC; CDR3 protein: CASSSSGSGGKETQYF
V gene: TRBV11-2; D gene: TRBD1; J gene: TRBJ2-5; clone size: NA; CDR3 DNA: TGTGCCAGCAGCTTAGGTGGCAGGGGGCCAGAGACCCAGTACTTC; CDR3 protein: CASSLGGRGPETQYF
V gene: TRBV28; D gene: TRBD1; J gene: TRBJ2-7; clone size: few; CDR3 DNA: TGTGCCAGCAGTTTAGGGGCAGGGGGTACGGGCTACGAGCAGTACTTC; CDR3 protein: CASSLGAGGTGYEQYF
V gene: TRBV6-1; D gene: NA; J gene: TRBJ1-2; clone size: many; CDR3 DNA: TGTGCCAGCAGTACCTTCGGGACGACTAACTATGGCTACACCTTC; CDR3 protein: CASSTFGTTNYGYTF
V gene: TRBV7-8; D gene: TRBD2; J gene: TRBJ2-7; clone size: few; CDR3 DNA: TGTGCCAGCAGCTTAGCGGCAGGCGGGAGCTCCTACGAGCAGTACTTC; CDR3 protein: CASSLAAGGSSYEQYF
V gene: TRBV28; D gene: NA; J gene: TRBJ2-7; clone size: many; CDR3 DNA: TGTGCCAGCGGTCCGTTCGCATTGTACTACGAGCAGTACTTC; CDR3 protein: CASGPFALYYEQYF
V gene: TRBV29-1; D gene: TRBD1; J gene: TRBJ1-6; clone size: few; CDR3 DNA: TGCAGCGTTGCGACAGGGGGGAATTCACCCCTCCACTTT; CDR3 protein: CSVATGGNSPLHF
V gene: TRBV9; D gene: NA; J gene: TRBJ1-6; clone size: many; CDR3 DNA: TGTGCCAGCAGCGTAGGGACCATACCACCCCTCCACTTT; CDR3 protein: CASSVGTIPPLHF
V gene: TRBV6-5; D gene: NA; J gene: TRBJ2-7; clone size: few; CDR3 DNA: TGTGCCAGCAGTTACTCGAAAAACTACGAGCAGTACTTC; CDR3 protein: CASSYSKNYEQYF
V gene: TRBV12-3/TRBV12-4; D gene: NA; J gene: TRBJ1-5; clone size: few; CDR3 DNA: TGTGCCAGCAGTCCGCAGTATAGCAATCAGCCCCAGCATTTT; CDR3 protein: CASSPQYSNQPQHF
V gene: TRBV12-3/TRBV12-4; D gene: NA; J gene: TRBJ1-5; clone size: many; CDR3 DNA: TGTGCCACCTCCCAGGGAAGGACACACAGACAGCCCCAGCATTTT; CDR3 protein: CATSQGRTHRQPQHF
V gene: TRBV24-1; D gene: NA; J gene: TRBJ2-1; clone size: NA; CDR3 DNA: TGTGCCACCAGTGATCACTTCACGGGACGCAGGACCCTTGAGCAGTTCTTC; CDR3 protein: CATSDHFTGRRTLEQFF
V gene: TRBV12-3/TRBV12-4; D gene: NA; J gene: TRBJ2-3; clone size: many; CDR3 DNA: TGTGCCAGCAGTTTAGCCCGGGATACGCAGTATTTT; CDR3 protein: CASSLARDTQYF
V gene: TRBV21-1; D gene: NA; J gene: TRBJ2-5; clone size: NA; CDR3 DNA: TGTGCCAGCAGCAAAGTCGTAGTCGGTAAAGAGACCCAGTACTTC; CDR3 protein: CASSKVVVGKETQYF
V gene: TRBV2; D gene: NA; J gene: TRBJ2-2; clone size: many; CDR3 DNA: TGTGCCATAGAGGGCCAGTCTTCCGGGGAGCTGTTTTTT; CDR3 protein: CAIEGQSSGELFF
V gene: TRBV5-1; D gene: TRBD2; J gene: TRBJ2-1; clone size: NA; CDR3 DNA: TGCGCCAGCAGCTTGCGGGGACTAGCGGGAGGGAATGAGCAGTTCTTC; CDR3 protein: CASSLRGLAGGNEQFF